This is a list of T cell receptor beta chains from one sample in a study of blood T cells in healthy people across ages. TCRdb redid the calling of the 5' RACE reads with MiXCR, one entry per CDR3 protein. This sample has around 1.5 million distinct CDR3 sequences, with around 59% found just once. Sequenced sample: blood. The receptors come from a man between 18 and 35 years old in good health. Each CDR3 is given with its conserved first and last residue. A D gene is named only where the DNA matches it firmly. A clone size is listed for some rows: how often the clone was seen (once, few, many), or a class if it is expanded.

CDR3 protein	CDR3 DNA	clone size	V gene	J gene	D gene
CATSDLFPEAFF	TGTGCCACCAGTGATTTATTCCCTGAAGCTTTCTTT	-	TRBV24-1	TRBJ1-1	-
CASSISPQGERGYTF	TGCGCCAGCAGCATCTCTCCGCAGGGGGAAAGGGGCTACACCTTC	-	TRBV5-1	TRBJ1-2	TRBD1
CASSELQLSTDTQYF	TGTGCCAGCAGTGAATTACAGCTTAGCACAGATACGCAGTATTTT	few	TRBV2	TRBJ2-3	-
CSVTQTASYEQYF	TGCAGCGTTACCCAGACAGCCTCCTACGAGCAGTACTTC	-	TRBV29-1	TRBJ2-7	-
CASSQASSRGIYEQYF	TGCGCCAGCAGCCAAGCGTCGAGTAGGGGGATCTACGAGCAGTACTTC	-	TRBV4-3	TRBJ2-7	-
CASSESDTDTQYF	TGCGCCAGCAGTGAGAGTGACACAGATACGCAGTATTTT	-	TRBV5-1	TRBJ2-3	-
CSAAASYEQYF	TGCAGTGCTGCCGCCTCCTACGAGCAGTACTTC	few	TRBV20-1	TRBJ2-7	-
CASSQGTGVTDTQYF	TGCGCCAGCAGCCAAGGGACAGGGGTCACGGATACGCAGTATTTT	few	TRBV4-1	TRBJ2-3	TRBD1
CASVTYEQYF	TGTGCTAGTGTAACCTACGAGCAGTACTTC	few	TRBV12-5	TRBJ2-7	-
CAIRNRLADTHNEQFF	TGTGCCATCAGGAACCGACTAGCGGATACCCACAATGAGCAGTTCTTC	-	TRBV10-3	TRBJ2-1	TRBD2
CSARTGTGEAFF	TGCAGTGCTCGAACAGGGACAGGGGAAGCTTTCTTT	-	TRBV20-1	TRBJ1-1	TRBD1
CAISVGPSLASYEQYF	TGTGCCATCAGCGTAGGTCCCAGCTTAGCCTCCTACGAGCAGTACTTC	few	TRBV10-3	TRBJ2-7	-
CASSGTGTGDTDTQYF	TGTGCCAGCAGTGGGACCGGGACAGGGGACACAGATACGCAGTATTTT	-	TRBV9	TRBJ2-3	TRBD1
CSVQYTEAFF	TGCAGCGTTCAATACACTGAAGCTTTCTTT	-	TRBV29-1	TRBJ1-1	-
CASSPKGPGAREQYF	TGTGCCAGCTCACCAAAGGGGCCGGGGGCGAGGGAGCAGTACTTC	-	TRBV18	TRBJ2-7	-
CATSSFQAPSGSYEQYF	TGTGCCACCAGCAGTTTTCAGGCACCTAGCGGGAGTTACGAGCAGTACTTC	-	TRBV15	TRBJ2-7	TRBD2
CSATDWRVNTEAFF	TGCAGCGCCACAGATTGGCGGGTGAACACTGAAGCTTTCTTT	-	TRBV29-1	TRBJ1-1	-
CASSRPGNTIYF	TGTGCCAGCAGCCGACCGGGAAACACCATATATTTT	-	TRBV11-2	TRBJ1-3	-
CSAIYVGEGGYGYTF	TGCAGTGCTATATACGTTGGGGAAGGGGGCTATGGCTACACCTTC	-	TRBV20-1	TRBJ1-2	-
CASSLDAPLAGVTDTQYF	TGTGCCAGCAGCTTAGATGCCCCCCTAGCGGGGGTCACAGATACGCAGTATTTT	-	TRBV7-6	TRBJ2-3	TRBD2
CASNQGSGANVLTF	TGTGCCAGCAATCAGGGGAGCGGGGCCAACGTCCTGACTTTC	few	TRBV7-9	TRBJ2-6	-
CSVQAGYEQYF	TGCAGCGTCCAAGCGGGGTACGAGCAGTACTTC	few	TRBV29-1	TRBJ2-7	TRBD2
CASSFDSVVTNEKLFF	TGTGCCAGCAGCTTCGACAGTGTAGTGACTAATGAAAAACTGTTTTTT	-	TRBV11-2	TRBJ1-4	-
CASSQEGQGLSYEQYF	TGCGCCAGCAGCCAAGAAGGACAGGGTCTCTCCTACGAGCAGTACTTC	few	TRBV4-1	TRBJ2-7	TRBD1
CASSLASRRAVPETQYF	TGTGCCAGCAGCTTAGCTTCCCGGCGAGCGGTTCCGGAGACCCAGTACTTC	-	TRBV7-9	TRBJ2-5	-
CASSSPGQGTSAHTQYF	TGTGCCAGCAGCTCCCCGGGACAGGGTACCTCTGCCCATACGCAGTATTTT	-	TRBV5-4	TRBJ2-3	TRBD1
CASSITGLSNTEAFF	TGTGCCAGCAGTATCACAGGGCTCTCTAACACTGAAGCTTTCTTT	few	TRBV27	TRBJ1-1	-
CASSPEGGETQYF	TGTGCCAGCAGCCCCGAGGGCGGAGAGACCCAGTACTTC	few	TRBV7-9	TRBJ2-5	-
CASSPPGPLQYF	TGTGCCAGCAGTCCACCGGGACCGCTGCAGTATTTT	-	TRBV6-2/TRBV6-3	TRBJ2-3	-
CASSQERAAWGNIQYF	TGTGCCAGCAGCCAAGAAAGGGCTGCCTGGGGAAACATTCAGTACTTC	-	TRBV4-2	TRBJ2-4	-
CASSPLTGVRDTQYF	TGCGCCAGCAGCCCCCTTACTGGGGTACGAGATACGCAGTATTTT	-	TRBV4-3	TRBJ2-3	-
CSVEDQAGDTDTQYF	TGCAGCGTTGAAGATCAGGCTGGGGACACAGATACGCAGTATTTT	-	TRBV29-1	TRBJ2-3	-
CASTGRHETQYF	TGTGCCAGCACAGGGCGACACGAGACCCAGTACTTC	-	TRBV6-5	TRBJ2-5	-
CASSPDGGEGGYTF	TGCGCCAGCAGCCCCGATGGAGGCGAAGGGGGCTACACCTTC	-	TRBV5-1	TRBJ1-2	-
CASSPRKERNEKLFF	TGTGCCAGCAGCCCGAGGAAGGAGCGAAATGAAAAACTGTTTTTT	-	TRBV7-2	TRBJ1-4	-
CASSRIGSLSNIRVSSSPLHF	TGTGCCAGCAGTAGAATCGGCAGTCTGTCCAATATACGAGTATCTTCTTCACCCCTCCACTTT	-	TRBV6-1	TRBJ1-6	-
CASSEKGLAGALEQYF	TGTGCCAGCAGCGAAAAAGGACTAGCGGGAGCGTTGGAGCAGTACTTC	few	TRBV12-3/TRBV12-4	TRBJ2-7	TRBD2
CASSSLLTNYNEQFF	TGTGCCAGCAGCTCCCTCCTGACTAACTACAATGAGCAGTTCTTC	-	TRBV7-9	TRBJ2-1	-
CASSQGREYYEQYF	TGTGCCAGCAGCCAAGGGCGGGAGTACTACGAGCAGTACTTC	-	TRBV7-2	TRBJ2-7	TRBD2
CASSLRGFEDTEAFF	TGCGCCAGCAGCCTCCGCGGGTTCGAAGACACTGAAGCTTTCTTT	once	TRBV4-1	TRBJ1-1	-
CASSPRTDFYEQYF	TGTGCCAGCAGCCCCCGGACAGATTTCTACGAGCAGTACTTC	-	TRBV13	TRBJ2-7	-
CASSLVEHPNTEAFF	TGCGCCAGCAGCTTGGTCGAGCACCCGAACACTGAAGCTTTCTTT	-	TRBV5-1	TRBJ1-1	-
CASTSPRNYEQYF	TGTGCCAGCACCTCCCCCCGGAACTACGAGCAGTACTTC	few	TRBV7-9	TRBJ2-7	-
CSATSGQGGEQYF	TGCAGTGCGACTAGCGGCCAGGGGGGCGAGCAGTACTTC	-	TRBV20-1	TRBJ2-7	TRBD2
CASSKREDMDYGYTF	TGTGCCAGCAGCAAAAGGGAAGACATGGATTATGGCTACACCTTC	-	TRBV21-1	TRBJ1-2	-
CASSRTDRDHQPQHF	TGTGCCAGCAGCCGAACGGACAGGGACCATCAGCCCCAGCATTTT	-	TRBV5-6	TRBJ1-5	TRBD1
CASSSPGTSSYEQYF	TGTGCCAGCAGCTCACCCGGGACCAGCTCCTACGAGCAGTACTTC	-	TRBV7-6	TRBJ2-7	-
CASSPRDRGIDGYTF	TGCGCCAGCAGCCCCCGGGACCGCGGAATTGATGGCTACACCTTC	-	TRBV4-1	TRBJ1-2	-
CASSHRARTGSAYTF	TGCGCCAGCAGCCACAGGGCCCGGACAGGATCTGCCTACACCTTC	-	TRBV4-3	TRBJ1-2	TRBD1
CASSVGSGILYNEQFF	TGTGCCAGCAGCGTAGGTAGCGGGATCCTCTACAATGAGCAGTTCTTC	-	TRBV9	TRBJ2-1	TRBD2
CASSFRQGDTEAFF	TGTGCCAGCAGCTTTCGACAGGGGGACACTGAAGCTTTCTTT	-	TRBV7-2	TRBJ1-1	TRBD1
CASSVSGAGNNEQFF	TGTGCCAGCAGCGTTAGCGGGGCGGGAAACAATGAGCAGTTCTTC	-	TRBV9	TRBJ2-1	TRBD2